The 27 T cell receptor beta chains below come from one sample, sequenced in a study of blood T cell repertoires in COVID-19. Clones were read by immunoSEQ multiplex PCR, and TCRdb kept only the in-frame ones, dropping some. The table records 200,000 to 250,000 clones, around four fifths of them present only once. Specimen: peripheral blood. These receptors were taken from an elderly woman with COVID-19, enrolled during active disease.

The V call is TRBV5-8, the J call TRBJ2-7; 7 bases map to TRBD1. Germline V gene sequence: CDR1 SGHTS, CDR2 YDEGEE. CDR3 length equals 14 residues. The J segment lost 6 bases and the V segment lost 3 bases, leaving 9 bases of the junction unmatched. The CDR3 DNA is TGTGCCAGCAGCTGGCGTTCCAGGGGGTCCGAGCAGTACTTC. This encodes CASSWRSRGSEQYF.

This clone was seen once. The chain carries TRBV30 and TRBJ2-1; TRBD2 matches at 9 bases. The CDR3 is 13 amino acids. CDR1 is GTSNPN, CDR2 SVGIG, per germline (reference sequence). V shed 4 bases and J 4 bases; nucleotides not matched to a gene: 2. CDR3 residues: CAWTSGVYNEQFF. The CDR3 DNA follows: TGTGCCTGGACTAGCGGGGTATACAATGAGCAGTTCTTC.

This clone was counted once. The gene calls are TRBV27 and TRBJ2-3; 10 bases are shared with TRBD1. J was trimmed by 1 base and V by 1 base; bases with no gene match: 8. The CDR3 has 18 amino acids. CDR1 is MNHEY, CDR2 SMNVEV, per germline (reference sequence). CDR3 in DNA: TGTGCCAGCAGTTTATTGCGTGCCGACAGGGGGCGCACAGATACGCAGTATTTT. Its translation: CASSLLRADRGRTDTQYF.

V and J are TRBV6-5 and TRBJ1-2; possible D gene TRBD1, 5 bases. Germline CDR1 MNHEY, CDR2 SVGAGI. This CDR3 spans 15 amino acids. Between the trimmed V and J ends, which lost 4 bases and 6 bases, there was a span of 18 bases. The CDR3 loop is CASSSRDYPKDGYTF. The CDR3 coding sequence is TGTGCCAGCAGTTCACGGGACTATCCCAAAGATGGCTACACCTTC.

J is TRBJ1-1 and V is TRBV3-1 (or the pseudogene TRBV3-2); TRBD1 is a possible D gene (5 bases). V was shortened by 4 bases and J by 9 bases, with 18 bases between the two germline ends. Germline loops: CDR1 LGHDT, CDR2 YNNKEL (reference sequence). This CDR3 has 14 amino acids. CDR3 sequence: CASSLSTSRGQAFF. The CDR3, as DNA: TGTGCCAGCAGCCTCTCAACAAGTAGGGGCCAAGCTTTCTTT.

The chain employs TRBV4-3 and TRBJ1-6; D gene ambiguous. Trimming took 0 bases from V and 8 from J, leaving 11 bases between them. The CDR3 length is 15 residues. Germline lookup yields CDR1 LGHNA and CDR2 YSLEER. Written as DNA, the CDR3 is TGCGCCAGCAGCCAAGAAGACGGGATTCATTCACCCCTCCACTTT. This codes for CASSQEDGIHSPLHF.

V usage is TRBV25-1 and J usage is TRBJ1-3, with 8 bases fitting TRBD1. The V segment lost 3 bases and the J segment 0 bases; nucleotides outside the gene matches: 10. The CDR3 length is 18 residues. The germline CDR1 and CDR2 sequences are MGHDK and SYGVNS. CDR3 bases: TGTGCCAGCAGTGACTCCGGACAGGGAAAAACCTCTGGAAACACCATATATTTT. Translated, it gives CASSDSGQGKTSGNTIYF.

The J gene is TRBJ2-7, the V gene TRBV5-4; 15 bases match TRBD2. V lost 5 bases to trimming and J lost 0 bases; unmatched junction nucleotides: 6. The CDR3 loop spans 17 amino acids. Germline V gives CDR1 SGHNT, CDR2 YYREEE (reference sequence). The CDR3 nucleotides read TGTGCCAGCAGTTTAGGGACTAGCGGGGGGAGCTCCTACGAGCAGTACTTC. Translation: CASSLGTSGGSSYEQYF.

The chain carries TRBV7-2 and TRBJ2-3; 8 bases line up with TRBD2. The V gene's germline CDR1 is SGHTA and CDR2 FQGNSA. The CDR3 spans 15 residues. J lost 5 bases, V lost 2 bases, and 6 bases had no gene match. The CDR3 coding sequence is TGTGCCAGCAGCTTACCTAGCGGGTACGAAGATACGCAGTATTTT. It yields the protein CASSLPSGYEDTQYF. The whole variable domain, filled in from reference TRBV7-2 and TRBJ2-3, reads GAGVSQSPSNKVTEKGKDVELRCDPISGHTALYWYRQSLGQGLEFLIYFQGNSAPDKSGLPSDRFSAERTGGSVSTLTIQRTQQEDSAVYLCASSLPSGYEDTQYFGPGTRLTVL.

The chain has TRBV12-3 or TRBV12-4 and TRBJ1-2, with D unresolved. The CDR3 consists of 13 residues. V lost 5 bases and J 1 base, leaving 8 bases between the germline ends. CDR3 in amino acids: CASSLTDNYGYTF. CDR3 nucleotides: TGTGCCAGCAGTCTTACAGATAACTATGGCTACACCTTC.

The chain uses TRBV5-4 and TRBJ2-3, with D possibly matching TRBD1 (6 bases). The CDR3 loop spans 13 amino acids. CDR1 is SGHNT, CDR2 YYREEE, per germline (reference sequence). The V gene lost 2 bases and the J gene lost 5 bases, with 9 bases spanning the gap. The CDR3 spells CASSLGGRDTQYF. The CDR3, as DNA: TGTGCCAGCAGCTTAGGGGGACGAGATACGCAGTATTTT.

The gene calls are TRBV6-5 and TRBJ2-2; TRBD1 is a possible D gene (5 bases). V lost 7 bases to trimming and J lost 4 bases, with 13 bases between them. CDR1 is MNHEY, CDR2 SVGAGI, per germline. CDR3 length: 14 amino acids. The chain's CDR3 is CASTTQGATGELFF. CDR3 bases: TGTGCCAGCACCACCCAAGGGGCCACCGGGGAGCTGTTTTTT.

The chain joins TRBV7-2 to TRBJ1-1, with a possible D match to TRBD1 (6 bases). Germline CDR1 is SGHTA and CDR2 is FQGNSA. Deletions cut 3 bases from V and 1 base from J, with 9 bases between. This CDR3 comprises 14 residues. DNA of the CDR3: TGTGCCAGCAGCTTCCGGGACAAGAACACTGAAGCTTTCTTT. Protein sequence: CASSFRDKNTEAFF.

This chain uses TRBV7-2 with TRBJ2-1; 13 bases are a match to TRBD2. Germline trimming cut 5 bases from V and 10 bases from J; bases unmatched to any gene: 8. The CDR3 consists of 15 residues. From germline, CDR1 is SGHTA and CDR2 FQGNSA. The CDR3 nucleotides are TGTGCCAGCAGCCCAACTAGCGGGGGGGCATGGGAGCAGTTCTTC. This codes for CASSPTSGGAWEQFF. The full variable domain, rest sourced from reference TRBV7-2 and TRBJ2-1, is GAGVSQSPSNKVTEKGKDVELRCDPISGHTALYWYRQSLGQGLEFLIYFQGNSAPDKSGLPSDRFSAERTGGSVSTLTIQRTQQEDSAVYLCASSPTSGGAWEQFFGPGTRLTVL.

The chain's CDR3 is CASRDSISSYGYTF. The CDR3 DNA sequence: TGTGCCAGTAGAGACTCCATTTCCTCCTATGGCTACACCTTC. V and J are TRBV19 and TRBJ1-2; D remains ambiguous. Germline CDR1 LNHDA, CDR2 SQIVND (reference sequence). V was cut by 6 bases and J by 4 bases, with 15 bases left in between. This CDR3 has 14 amino acids.

V usage is TRBV24-1 and J usage is TRBJ1-2, with D maybe TRBD1 (6 bases). The length of the CDR3 is 14 residues. V lost 3 bases and J lost 6, with 13 bases in between. Germline loops: CDR1 KGHDR, CDR2 SFDVKD. In nucleotides, the CDR3 is TGTGCCACCAGTGATGCGGACAGCCTGGATGGCTACACCTTC. Translating gives CATSDADSLDGYTF.

This chain connects TRBV6-5 to TRBJ2-3; 8 bases line up with TRBD1. V lost 6 bases, J lost 2 bases, and 4 bases stayed unmatched. Germline V gene lookup returns CDR1 MNHEY and CDR2 SVGAGI. This CDR3 contains 14 residues. The CDR3 spells CASSMDRATDTQYF. In nucleotides, the CDR3 is TGTGCCAGCAGCATGGACAGGGCCACAGATACGCAGTATTTT.

CDR3 loop: CASSLGTGRWNTEAFF. The CDR3 coding sequence is TGTGCCAGCAGTCTTGGGACAGGGAGATGGAACACTGAAGCTTTCTTT. V and J are TRBV28 and TRBJ1-1, with 9 bases aligning to TRBD1. V lost 5 bases and J lost 1; bases outside the gene matches: 8. Germline CDR1 and CDR2: MDHEN and SYDVKM. CDR3 size: 16 residues.

The chain is built from TRBV7-3 and TRBJ2-1, with TRBD2 identical over 8 bases. The V gene end was trimmed by 5 bases and the J gene end by 9 bases; junction bases not matched to a gene: 3. This CDR3 has 12 residues. Germline V gene lookup returns CDR1 SGHTA and CDR2 FQGTGA. The CDR3 bases are TGTGCCAGCAGCGATCTAGCGGGTGAGCAGTTCTTC. Residues: CASSDLAGEQFF. Full variable domain (missing parts from reference TRBV7-3 and TRBJ2-1): GAGVSQTPSNKVTEKGKYVELRCDPISGHTALYWYRQSLGQGPEFLIYFQGTGAADDSGLPNDRFFAVRPEGSVSTLKIQRTERGDSAVYLCASSDLAGEQFFGPGTRLTVL.

This clone was picked up a small number of times. The chain carries TRBV6-5 and TRBJ1-5; D not resolved. Between the trimmed V and J ends, which lost 0 bases and 3 bases, there was a span of 12 bases. The germline V gene encodes CDR1 MNHEY and CDR2 SVGAGI. The CDR3 sequence is 16 residues long. The CDR3 is CASSYSLRGSNQPQHF. CDR3 nucleotides: TGTGCCAGCAGTTACTCACTTAGAGGTTCCAATCAGCCCCAGCATTTT.

This clone was counted only a few times. The chain links TRBV18 to TRBJ2-4; D is unresolved. Trimming took 1 base from V and 0 from J, leaving 10 bases between them. CDR1 is KGHSH, CDR2 LQKENI, per germline. This CDR3 has 16 residues. The CDR3 sequence: CASSPQDSLAKNIQYF. CDR3 sequence (DNA): TGTGCCAGCTCACCACAAGACTCTCTAGCCAAAAACATTCAGTACTTC.

This chain joins TRBV2 and TRBJ1-6; 7 nucleotides match TRBD1. The CDR3 covers 14 residues. The germline V gene encodes CDR1 SNHLY and CDR2 FYNNEI. V shed 9 bases and J 3 bases; nucleotides not matched to a gene: 5. Written as DNA, the CDR3 is TGTGCCAGACAACAGGGGAGCTATAATTCACCCCTCCACTTT. The encoded protein is CARQQGSYNSPLHF. The full variable domain, in which reference TRBV2 and TRBJ1-6 provide the parts outside the CDR3, is EPEVTQTPSHQVTQMGQEVILRCVPISNHLYFYWYRQILGQKVEFLVSFYNNEISEKSEIFDDQFSVERPDGSNFTLKIRSTKLEDSAMYFCARQQGSYNSPLHFGNGTRLTVT.

This chain uses TRBV4-3 with TRBJ1-1; D is undetermined. V shed 0 bases and J shed 5 bases, with 16 bases lying between them. Germline V gene lookup returns CDR1 LGHNA and CDR2 YSLEER. This CDR3 has 16 amino acids. CDR3 protein: CASSQEERRLRTEAFF. CDR3 in DNA: TGCGCCAGCAGCCAAGAGGAAAGGAGGCTAAGGACTGAAGCTTTCTTT.

This clone was detected a few times. V gene TRBV14 combines with J gene TRBJ2-7; no definite D call. The germline gives CDR1 SGHDN, CDR2 FVKESK. The CDR3 has 12 residues. The germline V and J ends were trimmed by 2 bases and 7 bases, with 9 bases remaining between them. In DNA, the CDR3 is TGTGCCAGCAGCCAAAATCGCCGGGAGCAGTACTTC. As protein: CASSQNRREQYF.

V and J are TRBV7-2 and TRBJ1-4; D might be TRBD1 (5 bases). Germline CDR1 and CDR2: SGHTA and FQGNSA. The CDR3 spans 16 residues. Trimming removed 1 base from V and 2 bases from J, with 11 bases in between. The CDR3 DNA sequence: TGTGCCAGCAGCTTAGAAGTAGCAGGGACTAATGAAAAACTGTTTTTT. It is translated as CASSLEVAGTNEKLFF.

A single count supports this clone. The chain recombines TRBV19 with TRBJ2-7, with a possible D match to TRBD2 (5 bases). V was shortened by 5 bases and J by 5 bases, with 16 bases between the two germline ends. Germline values: CDR1 LNHDA, CDR2 SQIVND (reference sequence). This CDR3 is 14 amino acids long. The CDR3 here is CASSRLGNGNEQYV. CDR3 sequence (DNA): TGTGCCAGTAGTCGTCTAGGAAACGGGAACGAGCAGTACGTC.

The chain couples TRBV7-8 to TRBJ1-6; D gene uncertain. V was shortened by 2 bases and J by 7 bases, with 9 bases between the two germline ends. The length of the CDR3 is 14 residues. Germline CDR1 SGHVS, CDR2 FQNEAQ. The CDR3 region is CASSLISRNSPLHF. The CDR3 region has the DNA TGTGCCAGCAGCTTAATCTCTCGGAATTCACCCCTCCACTTT.